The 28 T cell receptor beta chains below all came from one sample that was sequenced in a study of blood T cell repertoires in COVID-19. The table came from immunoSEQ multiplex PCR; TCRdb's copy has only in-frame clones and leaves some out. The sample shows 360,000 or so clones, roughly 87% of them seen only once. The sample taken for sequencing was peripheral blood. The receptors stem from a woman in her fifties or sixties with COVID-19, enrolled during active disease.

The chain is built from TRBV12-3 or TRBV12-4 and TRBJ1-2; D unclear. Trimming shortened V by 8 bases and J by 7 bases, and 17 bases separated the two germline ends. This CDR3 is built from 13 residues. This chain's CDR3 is CASGLSPGSGYTF. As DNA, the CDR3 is TGTGCCAGCGGACTTTCTCCGGGGTCTGGCTACACCTTC.

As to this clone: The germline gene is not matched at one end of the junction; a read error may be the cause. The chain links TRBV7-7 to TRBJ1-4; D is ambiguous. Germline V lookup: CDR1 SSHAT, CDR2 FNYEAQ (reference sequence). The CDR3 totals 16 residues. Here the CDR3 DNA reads TGTGCTAGCAGCTTAGTCCGCCAGGTAGCTAATGAAAAACTGTTTTTT. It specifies CASSLVRQVANEKLFF.

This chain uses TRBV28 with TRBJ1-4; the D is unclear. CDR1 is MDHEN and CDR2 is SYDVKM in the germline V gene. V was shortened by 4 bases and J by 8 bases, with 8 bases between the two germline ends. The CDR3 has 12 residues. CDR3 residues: CASSSTREKLFF. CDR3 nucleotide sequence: TGTGCCAGCAGTTCGACAAGGGAAAAACTGTTTTTT.

This chain's CDR3 is CASTGTAYSNQPQHF. The CDR3 DNA reads as TGTGCCAGCACCGGGACAGCCTATAGCAATCAGCCCCAGCATTTT. The V gene is TRBV6-5, the J gene TRBJ1-5; 7 bases line up with TRBD1. This CDR3 contains 15 residues. J lost 0 bases, V lost 7 bases, and 6 bases had no gene match. Germline lookup yields CDR1 MNHEY and CDR2 SVGAGI.

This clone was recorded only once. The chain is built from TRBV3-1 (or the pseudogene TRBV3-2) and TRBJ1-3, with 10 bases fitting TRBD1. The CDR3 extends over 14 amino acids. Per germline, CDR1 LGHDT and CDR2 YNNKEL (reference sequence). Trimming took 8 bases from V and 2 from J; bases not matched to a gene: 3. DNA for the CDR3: TGTGCCAGCCGACAGGGGGCGGCTGGAAACACCATATATTTT. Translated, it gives CASRQGAAGNTIYF.

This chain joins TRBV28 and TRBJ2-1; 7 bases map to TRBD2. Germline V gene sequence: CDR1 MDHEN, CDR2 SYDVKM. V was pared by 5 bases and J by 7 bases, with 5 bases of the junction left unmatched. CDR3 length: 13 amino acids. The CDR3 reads CASSLGEGNEQFF. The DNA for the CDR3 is TGTGCCAGCAGTCTGGGGGAGGGAAATGAGCAGTTCTTC.

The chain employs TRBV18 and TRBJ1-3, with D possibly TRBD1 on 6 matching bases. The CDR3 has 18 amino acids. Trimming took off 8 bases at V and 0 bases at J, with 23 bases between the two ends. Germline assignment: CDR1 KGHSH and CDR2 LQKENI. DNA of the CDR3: TGTGCCAGCACCGGGGGGACACCGACTTCGACCTCTGGAAACACCATATATTTT. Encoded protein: CASTGGTPTSTSGNTIYF.

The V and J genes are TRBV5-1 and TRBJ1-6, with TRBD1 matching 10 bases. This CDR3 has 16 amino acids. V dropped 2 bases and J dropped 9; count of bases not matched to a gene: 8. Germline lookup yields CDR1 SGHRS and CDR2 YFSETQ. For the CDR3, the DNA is TGCGCCAGCAGCTTACCCTCGGGACAGGGGACTTCACCCCTCCACTTT. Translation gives CASSLPSGQGTSPLHF.

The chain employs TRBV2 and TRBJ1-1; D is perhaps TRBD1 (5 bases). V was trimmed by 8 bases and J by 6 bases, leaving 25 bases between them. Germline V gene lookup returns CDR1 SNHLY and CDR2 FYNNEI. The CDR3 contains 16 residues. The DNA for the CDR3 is TGTGCCAGCCTCCGGGCGTCAGGGTTTAAGAAAGCTGAAGCTTTCTTT. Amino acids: CASLRASGFKKAEAFF.

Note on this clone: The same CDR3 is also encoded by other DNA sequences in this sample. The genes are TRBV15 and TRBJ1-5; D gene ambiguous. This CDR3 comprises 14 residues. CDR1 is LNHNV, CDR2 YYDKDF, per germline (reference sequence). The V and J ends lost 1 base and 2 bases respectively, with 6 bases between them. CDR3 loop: CATSRAGGNQPQHF. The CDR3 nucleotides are TGTGCCACCAGCAGAGCAGGTGGCAATCAGCCCCAGCATTTT. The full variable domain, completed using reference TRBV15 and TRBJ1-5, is DAMVIQNPRYQVTQFGKPVTLSCSQTLNHNVMYWYQQKSSQAPKLLFHYYDKDFNNEADTPDNFQSRRPNTSFCFLDIRSPGLGDTAMYLCATSRAGGNQPQHFGDGTRLSIL.

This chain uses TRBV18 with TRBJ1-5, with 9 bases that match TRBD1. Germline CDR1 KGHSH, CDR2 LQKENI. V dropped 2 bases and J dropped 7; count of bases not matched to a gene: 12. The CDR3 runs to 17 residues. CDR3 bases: TGTGCCAGCTCACCAAGTATAGGGACAGGGTCTGGACAGCCCCAGCATTTT. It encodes CASSPSIGTGSGQPQHF.

The CDR3 DNA sequence: TGTGCCAGCAGCTCCGGTATGAACACTGAAGCTTTCTTT. This sequence encodes CASSSGMNTEAFF. The chain uses TRBV12-3 or TRBV12-4 and TRBJ1-1; no clear D. V dropped 6 bases and J dropped 0 bases, with 8 bases sitting between them. There are 13 residues in the CDR3.

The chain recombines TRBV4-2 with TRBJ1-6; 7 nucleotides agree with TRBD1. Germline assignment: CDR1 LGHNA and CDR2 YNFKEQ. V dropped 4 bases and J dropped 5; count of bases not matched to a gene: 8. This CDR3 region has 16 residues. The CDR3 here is CASSRIDRDDNSPLHF. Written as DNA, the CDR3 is TGTGCCAGCAGCCGCATCGACAGGGATGATAATTCACCCCTCCACTTT.

CDR3 region: CASSYTGTGAYEQYF. Written as DNA, the CDR3 is TGTGCCAGCAGCTATACCGGGACAGGGGCCTACGAGCAGTACTTC. The gene calls are TRBV5-8 and TRBJ2-7, with 10 bases lining up with TRBD1. This CDR3 spans 15 amino acids. V lost 3 bases and J lost 2; bases outside the gene matches: 5. CDR1 is SGHTS, CDR2 YDEGEE, per germline.

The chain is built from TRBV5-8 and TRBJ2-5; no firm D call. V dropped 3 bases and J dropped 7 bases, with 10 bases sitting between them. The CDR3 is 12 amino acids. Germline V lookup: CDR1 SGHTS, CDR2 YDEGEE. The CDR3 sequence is CASSSIAGTQYF. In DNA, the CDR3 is TGTGCCAGCAGCTCCATAGCTGGGACCCAGTACTTC.

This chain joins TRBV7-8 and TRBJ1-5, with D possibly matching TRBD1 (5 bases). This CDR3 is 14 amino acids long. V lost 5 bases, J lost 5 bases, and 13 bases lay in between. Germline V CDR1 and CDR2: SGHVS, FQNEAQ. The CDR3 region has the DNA TGTGCCAGCAGCGAGACAGTAACCCATCAGCCCCAGCATTTT. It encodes CASSETVTHQPQHF.

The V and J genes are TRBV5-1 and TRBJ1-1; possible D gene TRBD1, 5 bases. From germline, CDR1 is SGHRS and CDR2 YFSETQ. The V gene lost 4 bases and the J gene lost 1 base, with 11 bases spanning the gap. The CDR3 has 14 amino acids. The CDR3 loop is CASSLSTENTEAFF. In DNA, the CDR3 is TGCGCCAGCAGCCTTTCGACAGAGAACACTGAAGCTTTCTTT. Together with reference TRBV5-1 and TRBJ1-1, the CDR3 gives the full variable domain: KAGVTQTPRYLIKTRGQQVTLSCSPISGHRSVSWYQQTPGQGLQFLFEYFSETQRNKGNFPGRFSGRQFSNSRSEMNVSTLELGDSALYLCASSLSTENTEAFFGQGTRLTVV.

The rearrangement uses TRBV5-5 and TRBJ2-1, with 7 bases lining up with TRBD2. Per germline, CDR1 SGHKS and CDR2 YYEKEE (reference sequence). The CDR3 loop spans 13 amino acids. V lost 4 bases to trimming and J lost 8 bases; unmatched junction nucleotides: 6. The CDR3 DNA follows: TGTGCCAGCAGCAGGGACTATCCCCATGAGCAGTTCTTC. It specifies CASSRDYPHEQFF.

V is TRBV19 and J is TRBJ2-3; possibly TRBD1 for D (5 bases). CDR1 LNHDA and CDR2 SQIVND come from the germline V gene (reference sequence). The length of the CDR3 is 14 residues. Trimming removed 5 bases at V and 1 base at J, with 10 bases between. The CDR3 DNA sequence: TGTGCCAGTAGTCCAGGGCCGCGCACAGATACGCAGTATTTT. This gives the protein CASSPGPRTDTQYF.

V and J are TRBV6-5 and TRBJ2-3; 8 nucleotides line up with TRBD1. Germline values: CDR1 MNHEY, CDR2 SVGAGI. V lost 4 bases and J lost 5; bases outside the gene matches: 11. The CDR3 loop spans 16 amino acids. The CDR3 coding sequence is TGTGCCAGCAGTTCTACTCCGACAGGGGCCGGAGATACGCAGTATTTT. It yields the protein CASSSTPTGAGDTQYF.

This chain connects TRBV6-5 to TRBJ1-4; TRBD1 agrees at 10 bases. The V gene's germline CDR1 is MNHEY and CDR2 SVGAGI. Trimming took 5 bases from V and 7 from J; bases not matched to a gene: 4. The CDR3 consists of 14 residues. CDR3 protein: CASSPGQGIEKLFF. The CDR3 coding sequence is TGTGCCAGCAGTCCGGGACAGGGGATTGAAAAACTGTTTTTT.

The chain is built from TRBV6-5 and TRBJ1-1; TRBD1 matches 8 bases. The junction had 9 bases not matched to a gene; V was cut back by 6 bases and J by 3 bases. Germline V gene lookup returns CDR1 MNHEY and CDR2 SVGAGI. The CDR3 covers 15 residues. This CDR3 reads CASRDRVGRDTEAFF. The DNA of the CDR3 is TGTGCCAGCAGGGACAGGGTGGGTAGGGACACTGAAGCTTTCTTT.

CDR3 bases: TGTGCCAGCAGTCGGACGGGATATACGCAGTATTTT. Translating gives CASSRTGYTQYF. The V and J genes are TRBV6-4 and TRBJ2-3; tentative D call: TRBD2 (5 bases). There are 12 residues in the CDR3. In germline, CDR1 is MRHNA, CDR2 SNTAGT. V was clipped by 5 bases and J by 7 bases, with 10 bases between them.

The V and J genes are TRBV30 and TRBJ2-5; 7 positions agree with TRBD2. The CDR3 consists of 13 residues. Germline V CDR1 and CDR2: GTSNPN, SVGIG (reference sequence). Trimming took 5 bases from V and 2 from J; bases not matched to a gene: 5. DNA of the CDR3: TGTGCCTGGGTCGGACTAGGACAAGAGACCCAGTACTTC. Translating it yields CAWVGLGQETQYF.

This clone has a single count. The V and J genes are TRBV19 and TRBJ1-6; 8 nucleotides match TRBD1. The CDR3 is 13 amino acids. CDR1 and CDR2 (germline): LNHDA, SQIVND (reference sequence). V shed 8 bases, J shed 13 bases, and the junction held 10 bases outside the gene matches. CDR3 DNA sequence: TGTGCCAGTCGGGACAGGATTGAGTCTCCCCTCCACTTT. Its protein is CASRDRIESPLHF.

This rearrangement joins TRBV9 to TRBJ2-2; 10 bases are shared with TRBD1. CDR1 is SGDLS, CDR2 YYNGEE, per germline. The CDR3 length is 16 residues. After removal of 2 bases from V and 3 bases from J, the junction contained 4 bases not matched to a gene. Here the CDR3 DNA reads TGTGCCAGCAGCGTTACCGGGACAGGGGACACCGGGGAGCTGTTTTTT. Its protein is CASSVTGTGDTGELFF. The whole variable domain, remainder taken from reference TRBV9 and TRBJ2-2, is DSGVTQTPKHLITATGQRVTLRCSPRSGDLSVYWYQQSLDQGLQFLIQYYNGEERAKGNILERFSAQQFPDLHSELNLSSLELGDSALYFCASSVTGTGDTGELFFGEGSRLTVL.

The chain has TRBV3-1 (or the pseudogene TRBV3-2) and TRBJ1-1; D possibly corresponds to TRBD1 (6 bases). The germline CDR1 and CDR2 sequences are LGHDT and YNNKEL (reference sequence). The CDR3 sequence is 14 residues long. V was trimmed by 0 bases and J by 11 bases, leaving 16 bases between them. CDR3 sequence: CASSQEGGASTAFF. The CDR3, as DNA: TGTGCCAGCAGCCAAGAGGGGGGGGCAAGTACCGCTTTCTTT.

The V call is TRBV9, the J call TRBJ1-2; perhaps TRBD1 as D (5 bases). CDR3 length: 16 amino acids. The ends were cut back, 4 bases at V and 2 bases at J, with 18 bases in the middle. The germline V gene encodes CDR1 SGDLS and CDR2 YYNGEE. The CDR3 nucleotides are TGTGCCAGCAGCCCCCGCGGGGGGTCCTTAAACTATGGCTACACCTTC. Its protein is CASSPRGGSLNYGYTF.